Sequencing of this TCR beta chain was carried out in a study of OX40 agonist ivuxolimab in advanced cancers. Overall study results and limits: Antigen specificity of clonally expanded peripheral T cells was not established.

Sequencing used immunoSEQ multiplex PCR; TCRdb keeps in-frame clones, though not all of them. The sample lists tens of thousands of clones; roughly 84% were seen once. Trimming took 5 bases from V and 10 from J, leaving 9 bases between them. Looked up from germline, CDR1 is SEHNR and CDR2 is FQNEAQ (reference sequence). There are 11 residues in the CDR3. A note on this clone: What it binds is not known.

The chain uses TRBV7-9 and TRBJ2-1; D is perhaps TRBD2 (6 bases). This TCR was recovered from an adult with an advanced solid tumor such as melanoma, head and neck, liver or kidney cancer. The input for sequencing was CD4+ or CD8+ T cells sorted from blood, taken in a trial of the OX40 agonist ivuxolimab. As DNA, the CDR3 is TGTGCCAGCAGCCATAGCGGAGAGCAGTTCTTC. Its translation is CASSHSGEQFF.